This TCR beta chain stems from a study of regulatory T cells in long-lasting Graves disease. Study-level findings and limits: Segments TRBV28, TRBJ1-2 and TRBJ2-5 showed preferential usage in persistent disease. Patients with persistent disease shared under 3,500 public clonotypes, outpacing the approximately 920 shared by new patients. Rather than thyroid tissue, only peripheral blood underwent study.

Researchers made TCR beta libraries by using iRepertoire HTBI primers and running Arm-PCR on CDR3 regions. MiXCR was run by TCRdb on the multiplex PCR reads, yielding one entry per CDR3 protein. The repertoire holds about 470,000 distinct CDR3 sequences, with less than 25% as singletons. The time point here: persistent/refractory GD, antithyroid drugs over 5 years with positive TRAb. From RNA extracted from PBMCs, the TCR library was made. Into tubes containing EDTA, roughly 10 milliliters of peripheral blood were drawn. The CDR3 loop spans 18 amino acids. The trim removed 2 bases at V and 0 bases at J, leaving 6 bases unmatched. In regard to this clonotype: The antigen is not known.

This sample comprised peripheral blood mononuclear cells (PBMCs), obtained when the disease was refractory, from a patient treated with antithyroid drugs. This chain joins TRBV12-3 or TRBV12-4 and TRBJ1-5; 11 bases align to TRBD1. This receptor was obtained from a female donor with Graves disease. CDR3 nucleotides: TGTGCCAGCAGTTTATGGACAGGGGGCCACTATAGCAATCAGCCCCAGCATTTT. Translation: CASSLWTGGHYSNQPQHF.